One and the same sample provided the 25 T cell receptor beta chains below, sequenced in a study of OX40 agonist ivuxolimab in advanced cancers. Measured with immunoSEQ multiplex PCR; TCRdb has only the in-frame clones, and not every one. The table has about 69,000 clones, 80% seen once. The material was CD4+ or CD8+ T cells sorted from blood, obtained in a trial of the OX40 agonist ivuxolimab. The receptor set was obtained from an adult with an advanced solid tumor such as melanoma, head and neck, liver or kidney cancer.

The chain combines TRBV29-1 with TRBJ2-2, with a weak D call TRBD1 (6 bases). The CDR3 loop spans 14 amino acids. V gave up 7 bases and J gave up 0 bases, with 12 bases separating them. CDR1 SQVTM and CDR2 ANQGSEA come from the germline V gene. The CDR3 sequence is CSAVDRANTGELFF. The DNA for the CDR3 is TGCAGCGCCGTGGACAGAGCGAACACCGGGGAGCTGTTTTTT.

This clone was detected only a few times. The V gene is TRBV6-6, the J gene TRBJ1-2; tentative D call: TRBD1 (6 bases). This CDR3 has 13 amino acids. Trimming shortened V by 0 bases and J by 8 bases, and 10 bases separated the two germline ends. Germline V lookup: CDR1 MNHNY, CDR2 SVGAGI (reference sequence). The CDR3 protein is CASSYSGGYGYTF. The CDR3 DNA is TGTGCCAGCAGTTACTCAGGGGGATACGGCTACACCTTC.

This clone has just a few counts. CDR3 DNA sequence: TGTGCCAGCAGCTTAGATCTGAGGACTAGCGGGAGGGATACGCAGTATTTT. Translating gives CASSLDLRTSGRDTQYF. The chain couples TRBV7-2 to TRBJ2-3; 14 bases map to TRBD2. This CDR3 has 17 residues. After removal of 1 base from V and 6 bases from J, the junction contained 6 bases not matched to a gene. The germline gives CDR1 SGHTA, CDR2 FQGNSA.

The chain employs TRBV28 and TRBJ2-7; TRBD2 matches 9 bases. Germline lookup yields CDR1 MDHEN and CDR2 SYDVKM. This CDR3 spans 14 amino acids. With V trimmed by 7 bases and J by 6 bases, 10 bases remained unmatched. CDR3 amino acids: CASTPPGLAREQYF. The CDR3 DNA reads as TGTGCCAGCACCCCCCCGGGACTAGCACGCGAGCAGTACTTC.

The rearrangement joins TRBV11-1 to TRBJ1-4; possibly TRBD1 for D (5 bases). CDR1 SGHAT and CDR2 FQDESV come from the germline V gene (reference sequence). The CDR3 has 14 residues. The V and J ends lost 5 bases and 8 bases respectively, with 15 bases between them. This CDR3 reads CASSQTARGEKLFF. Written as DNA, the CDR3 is TGTGCCAGCAGCCAGACAGCCCGTGGGGAAAAACTGTTTTTT.

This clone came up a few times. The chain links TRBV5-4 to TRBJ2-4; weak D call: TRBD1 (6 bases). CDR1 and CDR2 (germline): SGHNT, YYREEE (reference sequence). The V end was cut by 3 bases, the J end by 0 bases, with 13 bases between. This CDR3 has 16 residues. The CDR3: CASSSPQGIAKNIQYF. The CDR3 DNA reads TGTGCCAGCAGCTCCCCTCAGGGGATAGCCAAAAACATTCAGTACTTC.

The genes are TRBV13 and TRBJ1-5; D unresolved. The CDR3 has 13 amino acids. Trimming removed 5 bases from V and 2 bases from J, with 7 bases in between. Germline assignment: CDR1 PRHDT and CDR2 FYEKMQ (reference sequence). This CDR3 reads CASSIFGNQPQHF. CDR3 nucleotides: TGTGCCAGCAGCATCTTTGGCAATCAGCCCCAGCATTTT.

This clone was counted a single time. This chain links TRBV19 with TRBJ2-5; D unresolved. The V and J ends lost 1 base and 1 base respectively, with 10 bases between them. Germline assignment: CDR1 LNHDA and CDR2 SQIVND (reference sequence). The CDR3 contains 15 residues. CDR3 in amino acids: CASSIGHRPQETQYF. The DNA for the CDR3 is TGTGCCAGTAGTATAGGGCACCGTCCCCAAGAGACCCAGTACTTC.

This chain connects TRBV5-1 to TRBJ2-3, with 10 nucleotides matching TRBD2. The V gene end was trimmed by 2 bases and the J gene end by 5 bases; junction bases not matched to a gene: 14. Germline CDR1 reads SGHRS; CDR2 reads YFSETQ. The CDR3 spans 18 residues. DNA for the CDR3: TGCGCCAGCAGCTTAATTCCTAGCGGGGGTTCCCCTCGAGATACGCAGTATTTT. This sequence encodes CASSLIPSGGSPRDTQYF.

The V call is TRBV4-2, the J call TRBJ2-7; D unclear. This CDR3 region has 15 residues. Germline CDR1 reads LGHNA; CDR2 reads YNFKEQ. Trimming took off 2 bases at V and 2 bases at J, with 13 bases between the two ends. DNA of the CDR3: TGTGCCAGCAGCCAAAGCACGACCTCGGCCTACGAGCAGTACTTC. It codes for CASSQSTTSAYEQYF.

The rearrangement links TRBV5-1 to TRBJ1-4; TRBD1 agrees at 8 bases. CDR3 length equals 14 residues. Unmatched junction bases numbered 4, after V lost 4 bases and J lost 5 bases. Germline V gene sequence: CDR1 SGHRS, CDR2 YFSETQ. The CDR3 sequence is CASSTGGINEKLFF. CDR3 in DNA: TGCGCCAGCAGCACAGGGGGGATAAATGAAAAACTGTTTTTT.

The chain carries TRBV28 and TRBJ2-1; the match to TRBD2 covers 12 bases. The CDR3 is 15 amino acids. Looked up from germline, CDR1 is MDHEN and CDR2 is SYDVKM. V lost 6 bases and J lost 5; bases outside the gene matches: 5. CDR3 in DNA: TGTGCCAGCAGCTTTACTAGCGGGAGGAACAATGAGCAGTTCTTC. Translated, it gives CASSFTSGRNNEQFF.

The CDR3 loop reads CASSLGLAGGGTDTQYF. CDR3 nucleotide sequence: TGTGCCAGCAGCTTAGGACTAGCGGGAGGTGGGACAGATACGCAGTATTTT. This chain links TRBV7-2 with TRBJ2-3, with 13 bases that match TRBD2. Germline CDR1 reads SGHTA; CDR2 reads FQGNSA. This CDR3 is 17 amino acids long. With V trimmed by 1 base and J by 3 bases, 4 bases remained unmatched. Complete variable domain (other parts from reference TRBV7-2 and TRBJ2-3): GAGVSQSPSNKVTEKGKDVELRCDPISGHTALYWYRQSLGQGLEFLIYFQGNSAPDKSGLPSDRFSAERTGGSVSTLTIQRTQQEDSAVYLCASSLGLAGGGTDTQYFGPGTRLTVL.

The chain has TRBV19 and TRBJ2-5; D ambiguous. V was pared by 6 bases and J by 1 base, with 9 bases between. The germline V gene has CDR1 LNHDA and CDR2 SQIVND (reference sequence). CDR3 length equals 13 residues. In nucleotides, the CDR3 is TGTGCCAGTAGGGTCAGGACCCAAGAGACCCAGTACTTC. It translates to CASRVRTQETQYF.

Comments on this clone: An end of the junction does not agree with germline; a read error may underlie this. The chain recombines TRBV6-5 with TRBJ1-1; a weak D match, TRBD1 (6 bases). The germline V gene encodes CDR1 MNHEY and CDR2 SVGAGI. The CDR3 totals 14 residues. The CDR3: CASRYSGQNTEAFF. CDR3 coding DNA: TGTGCCAGCAGATACTCGGGACAGAACACTGAAGCTTTCTTT.

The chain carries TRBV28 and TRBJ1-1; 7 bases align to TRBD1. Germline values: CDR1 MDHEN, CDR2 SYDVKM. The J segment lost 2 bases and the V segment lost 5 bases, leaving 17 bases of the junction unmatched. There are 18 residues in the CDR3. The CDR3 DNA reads TGTGCCAGCAGTCCCCCCTACGGACAGGAAGGCAAAAACACTGAAGCTTTCTTT. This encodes CASSPPYGQEGKNTEAFF.

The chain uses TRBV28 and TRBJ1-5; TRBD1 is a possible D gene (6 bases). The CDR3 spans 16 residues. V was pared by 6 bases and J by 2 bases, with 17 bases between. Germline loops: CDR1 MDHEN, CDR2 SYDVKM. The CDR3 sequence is CASSLGGGRGNQPQHF. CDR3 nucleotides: TGTGCCAGCAGCCTGGGGGGGGGCAGGGGCAATCAGCCCCAGCATTTT.

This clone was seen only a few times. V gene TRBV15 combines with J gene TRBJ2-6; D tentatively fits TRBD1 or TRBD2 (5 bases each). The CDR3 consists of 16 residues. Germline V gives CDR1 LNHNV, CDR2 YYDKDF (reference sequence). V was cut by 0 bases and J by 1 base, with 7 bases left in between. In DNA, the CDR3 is TGTGCCACCAGCAGAGATGGGGGATCTGGGGCCAACGTCCTGACTTTC. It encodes CATSRDGGSGANVLTF.

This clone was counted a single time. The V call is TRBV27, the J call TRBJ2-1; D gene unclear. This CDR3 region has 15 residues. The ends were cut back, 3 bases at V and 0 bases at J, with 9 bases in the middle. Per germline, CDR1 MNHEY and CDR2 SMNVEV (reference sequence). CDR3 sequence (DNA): TGTGCCAGCAGTTTGTTACCCAGCTCCTACAATGAGCAGTTCTTC. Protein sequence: CASSLLPSSYNEQFF.

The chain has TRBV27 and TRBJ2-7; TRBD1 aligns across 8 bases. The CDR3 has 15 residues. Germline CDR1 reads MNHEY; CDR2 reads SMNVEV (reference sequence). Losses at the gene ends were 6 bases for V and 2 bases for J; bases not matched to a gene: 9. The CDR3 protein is CASRGPGQETYEQYF. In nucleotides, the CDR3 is TGTGCCAGCAGAGGACCGGGACAGGAGACCTACGAGCAGTACTTC.

The CDR3 DNA follows: TGTGCCAGCAGCCCGTGGGGAGCGGGGGGTCCCTTCGATGGCAATGAGCAGTTCTTC. Translated, it gives CASSPWGAGGPFDGNEQFF. The J gene is TRBJ2-1, the V gene TRBV7-6; TRBD2 matches at 9 bases. The CDR3 contains 19 residues. V shed 5 bases and J 6 bases; nucleotides not matched to a gene: 20. Per the germline V gene, CDR1 is SGHVS and CDR2 is FNYEAQ. The full variable domain, completed using reference TRBV7-6 and TRBJ2-1, is GAGVSQSPRYKVTKRGQDVALRCDPISGHVSLYWYRQALGQGPEFLTYFNYEAQQDKSGLPNDRFSAERPEGSISTLTIQRTEQRDSAMYRCASSPWGAGGPFDGNEQFFGPGTRLTVL.

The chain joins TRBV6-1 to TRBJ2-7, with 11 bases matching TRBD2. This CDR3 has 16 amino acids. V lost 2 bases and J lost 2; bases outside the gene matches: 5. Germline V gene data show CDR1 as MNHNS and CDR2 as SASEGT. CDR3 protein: CASSEKGTSGAYEQYF. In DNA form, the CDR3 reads TGTGCCAGCAGTGAAAAAGGGACTAGCGGAGCCTACGAGCAGTACTTC.

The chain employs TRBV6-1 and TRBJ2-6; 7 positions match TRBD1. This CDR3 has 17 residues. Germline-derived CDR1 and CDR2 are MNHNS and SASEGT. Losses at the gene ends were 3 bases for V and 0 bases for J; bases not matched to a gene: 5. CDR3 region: CASSDRGFSSGANVLTF. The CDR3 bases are TGTGCCAGCAGTGACAGGGGGTTTAGCTCTGGGGCCAACGTCCTGACTTTC.

CDR3 nucleotide sequence: TGTGCCAGTAGTATAATCCCGCGGGGGGAGCAGTTCTTC. It encodes CASSIIPRGEQFF. The J gene is TRBJ2-1, the V gene TRBV19, with 7 bases aligning to TRBD2. This CDR3 comprises 13 residues. Germline CDR1 is LNHDA and CDR2 is SQIVND (reference sequence). V was clipped by 2 bases and J by 10 bases; unmatched bases: 5.

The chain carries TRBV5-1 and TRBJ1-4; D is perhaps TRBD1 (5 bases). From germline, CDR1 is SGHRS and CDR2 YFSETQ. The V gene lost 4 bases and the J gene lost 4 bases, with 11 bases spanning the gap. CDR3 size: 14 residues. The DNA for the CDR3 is TGCGCCAGCAGCCCGGAAGGGGATAATGAAAAACTGTTTTTT. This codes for CASSPEGDNEKLFF.